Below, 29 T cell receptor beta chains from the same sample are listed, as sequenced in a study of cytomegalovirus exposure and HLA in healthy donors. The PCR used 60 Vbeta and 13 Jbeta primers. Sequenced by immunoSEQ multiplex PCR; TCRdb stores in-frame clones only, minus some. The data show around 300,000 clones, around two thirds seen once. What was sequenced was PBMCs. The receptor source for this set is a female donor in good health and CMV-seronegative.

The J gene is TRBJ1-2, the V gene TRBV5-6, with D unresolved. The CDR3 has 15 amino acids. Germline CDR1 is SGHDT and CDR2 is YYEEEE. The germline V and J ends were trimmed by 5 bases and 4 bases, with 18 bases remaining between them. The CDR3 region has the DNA TGTGCCAGCAGTCAGAATCTCATGCCTTTCTATGGCTACACCTTC. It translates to CASSQNLMPFYGYTF.

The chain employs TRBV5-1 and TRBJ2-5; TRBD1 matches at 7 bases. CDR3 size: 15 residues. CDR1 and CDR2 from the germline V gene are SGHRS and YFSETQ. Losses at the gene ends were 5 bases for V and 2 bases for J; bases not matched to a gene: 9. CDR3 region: CASRPGQASQETQYF. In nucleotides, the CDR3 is TGCGCCAGCAGACCCGGACAGGCCTCACAAGAGACCCAGTACTTC.

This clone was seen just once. Written as DNA, the CDR3 is TGTGCCATCAGCTTGTCAGGGCGGAACACTGAAGCTTTCTTT. Protein sequence: CAISLSGRNTEAFF. The chain has TRBV10-3 and TRBJ1-1; a possible D gene is TRBD1 (5 bases). V lost 6 bases to trimming and J lost 1 base, with 12 bases between them. The CDR3 has 14 amino acids. CDR1 and CDR2 from the germline V gene are ENHRY and SYGVKD.

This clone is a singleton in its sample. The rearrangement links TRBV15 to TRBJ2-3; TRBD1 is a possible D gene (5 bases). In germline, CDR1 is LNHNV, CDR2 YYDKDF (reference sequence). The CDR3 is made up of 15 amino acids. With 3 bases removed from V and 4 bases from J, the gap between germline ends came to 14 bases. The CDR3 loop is CATSRFIGASDTQYF. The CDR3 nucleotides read TGTGCCACCAGCAGGTTCATAGGGGCCTCAGATACGCAGTATTTT.

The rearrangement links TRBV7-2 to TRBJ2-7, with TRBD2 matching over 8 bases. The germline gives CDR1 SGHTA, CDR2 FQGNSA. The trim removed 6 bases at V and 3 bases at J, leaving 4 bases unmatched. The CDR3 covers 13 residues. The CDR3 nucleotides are TGTGCCAGCAGAGAGGGGACTAGCTACGAGCAGTACTTC. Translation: CASREGTSYEQYF.

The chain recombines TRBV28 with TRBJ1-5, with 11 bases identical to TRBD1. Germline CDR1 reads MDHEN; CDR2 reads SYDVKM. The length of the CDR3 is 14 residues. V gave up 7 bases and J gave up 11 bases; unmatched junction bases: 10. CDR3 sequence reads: CASIPGTGGRAQHF. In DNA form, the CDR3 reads TGTGCCAGCATCCCTGGGACAGGGGGGAGGGCCCAGCATTTT.

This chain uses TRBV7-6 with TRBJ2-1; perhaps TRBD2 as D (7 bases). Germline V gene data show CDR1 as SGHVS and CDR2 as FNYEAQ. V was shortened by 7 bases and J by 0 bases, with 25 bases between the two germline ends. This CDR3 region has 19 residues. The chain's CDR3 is CASTGDPGGSKSSYNEQFF. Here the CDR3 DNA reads TGTGCCAGCACCGGCGACCCGGGGGGCTCTAAAAGCTCCTACAATGAGCAGTTCTTC. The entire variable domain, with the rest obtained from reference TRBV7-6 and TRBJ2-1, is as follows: GAGVSQSPRYKVTKRGQDVALRCDPISGHVSLYWYRQALGQGPEFLTYFNYEAQQDKSGLPNDRFSAERPEGSISTLTIQRTEQRDSAMYRCASTGDPGGSKSSYNEQFFGPGTRLTVL.

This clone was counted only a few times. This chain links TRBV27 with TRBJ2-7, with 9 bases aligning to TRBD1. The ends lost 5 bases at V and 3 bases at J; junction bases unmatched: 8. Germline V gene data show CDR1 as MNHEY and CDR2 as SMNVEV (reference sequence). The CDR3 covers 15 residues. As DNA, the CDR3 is TGTGCCAGCAGTCAATACGGGACAGGGTTCTACGAGCAGTACTTC. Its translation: CASSQYGTGFYEQYF.

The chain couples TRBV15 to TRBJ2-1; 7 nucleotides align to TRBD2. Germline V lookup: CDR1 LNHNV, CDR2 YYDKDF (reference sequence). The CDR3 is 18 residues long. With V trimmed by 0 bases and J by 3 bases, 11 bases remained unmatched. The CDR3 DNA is TGTGCCACCAGCAGAGACCCCCCGCTAGCGGAGCGCTACAATGAGCAGTTCTTC. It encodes CATSRDPPLAERYNEQFF.

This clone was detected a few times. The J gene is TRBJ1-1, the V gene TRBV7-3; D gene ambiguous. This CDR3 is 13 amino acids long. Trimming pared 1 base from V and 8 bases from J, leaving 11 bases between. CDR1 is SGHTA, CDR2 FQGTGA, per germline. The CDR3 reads CASSLIAEEEAFF. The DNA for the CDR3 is TGTGCCAGCAGCTTAATAGCGGAGGAGGAAGCTTTCTTT.

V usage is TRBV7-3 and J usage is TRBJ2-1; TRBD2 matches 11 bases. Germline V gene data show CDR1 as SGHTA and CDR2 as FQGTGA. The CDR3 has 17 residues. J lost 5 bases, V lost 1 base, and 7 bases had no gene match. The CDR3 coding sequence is TGTGCCAGCAGCTTAATAGCGGGAGGGCCAGACGACAATGAGCAGTTCTTC. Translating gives CASSLIAGGPDDNEQFF. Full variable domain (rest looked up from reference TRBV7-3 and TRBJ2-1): GAGVSQTPSNKVTEKGKYVELRCDPISGHTALYWYRQSLGQGPEFLIYFQGTGAADDSGLPNDRFFAVRPEGSVSTLKIQRTERGDSAVYLCASSLIAGGPDDNEQFFGPGTRLTVL.

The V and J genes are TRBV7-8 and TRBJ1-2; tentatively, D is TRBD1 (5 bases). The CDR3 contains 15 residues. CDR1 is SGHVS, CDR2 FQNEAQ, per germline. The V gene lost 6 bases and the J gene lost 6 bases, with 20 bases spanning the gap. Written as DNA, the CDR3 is TGTGCCAGCAGGTCCGGCCGGGGGGATCATCATGGCTACACCTTC. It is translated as CASRSGRGDHHGYTF.

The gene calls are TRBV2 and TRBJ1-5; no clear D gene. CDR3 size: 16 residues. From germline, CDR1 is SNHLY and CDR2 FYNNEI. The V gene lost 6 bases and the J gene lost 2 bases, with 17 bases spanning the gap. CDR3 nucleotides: TGTGCCAGCAGGAGTATAGCGGGGAAGGGCAATCAGCCCCAGCATTTT. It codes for CASRSIAGKGNQPQHF.

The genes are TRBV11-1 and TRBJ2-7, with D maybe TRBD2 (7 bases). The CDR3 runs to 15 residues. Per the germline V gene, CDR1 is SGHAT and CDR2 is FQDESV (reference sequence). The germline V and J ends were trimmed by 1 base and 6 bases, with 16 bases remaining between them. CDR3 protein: CASSLVGGQIGEQYF. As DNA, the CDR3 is TGTGCCAGCAGCTTAGTCGGGGGGCAGATCGGCGAGCAGTACTTC.

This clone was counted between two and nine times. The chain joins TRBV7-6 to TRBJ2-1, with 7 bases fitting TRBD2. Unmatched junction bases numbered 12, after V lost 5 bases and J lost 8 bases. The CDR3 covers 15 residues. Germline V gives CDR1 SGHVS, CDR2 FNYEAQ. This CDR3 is CASSVFRAGTDEQFF. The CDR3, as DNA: TGTGCCAGCAGCGTCTTTCGAGCGGGGACCGATGAGCAGTTCTTC.

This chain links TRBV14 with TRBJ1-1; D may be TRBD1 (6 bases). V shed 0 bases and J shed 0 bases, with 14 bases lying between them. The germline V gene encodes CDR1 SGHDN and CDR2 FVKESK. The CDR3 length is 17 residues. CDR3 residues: CASSQDGGPGVNTEAFF. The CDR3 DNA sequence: TGTGCCAGCAGCCAAGATGGAGGCCCAGGGGTGAACACTGAAGCTTTCTTT.

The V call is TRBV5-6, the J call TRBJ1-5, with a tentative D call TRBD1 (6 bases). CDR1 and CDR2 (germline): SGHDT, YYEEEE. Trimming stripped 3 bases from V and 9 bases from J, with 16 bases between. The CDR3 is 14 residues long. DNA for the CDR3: TGTGCCAGCAGCTGGGGGGGGGCTATGGGGCCCCAGCATTTT. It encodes CASSWGGAMGPQHF.

In DNA form, the CDR3 reads TGTGCCAGCAGCTTGGCGGGGCAGGGGGTCGAGACCCAGTACTTC. Its translation is CASSLAGQGVETQYF. The rearrangement links TRBV5-6 to TRBJ2-5, with TRBD1 matching over 7 bases. Germline V gene lookup returns CDR1 SGHDT and CDR2 YYEEEE. This CDR3 spans 15 amino acids. With 0 bases clipped from V and 5 bases from J, the junction kept 7 bases outside the gene matches.

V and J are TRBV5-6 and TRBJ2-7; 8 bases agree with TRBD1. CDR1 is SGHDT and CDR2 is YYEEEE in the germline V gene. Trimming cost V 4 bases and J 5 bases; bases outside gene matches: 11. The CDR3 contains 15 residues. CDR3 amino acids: CASSRQTGEGHEQYF. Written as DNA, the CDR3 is TGTGCCAGCAGCAGACAGACAGGGGAAGGCCACGAGCAGTACTTC.

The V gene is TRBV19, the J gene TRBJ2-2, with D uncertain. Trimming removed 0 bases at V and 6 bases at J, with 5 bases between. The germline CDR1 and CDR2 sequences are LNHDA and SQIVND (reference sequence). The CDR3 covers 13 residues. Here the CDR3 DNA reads TGTGCCAGTAGTATAGATCTATCCGGGGAGCTGTTTTTT. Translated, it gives CASSIDLSGELFF.

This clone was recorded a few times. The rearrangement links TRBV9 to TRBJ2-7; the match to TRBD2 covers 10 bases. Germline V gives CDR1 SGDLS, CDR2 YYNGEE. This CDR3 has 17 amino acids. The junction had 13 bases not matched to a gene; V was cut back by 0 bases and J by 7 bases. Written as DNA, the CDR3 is TGTGCCAGCAGCGTAGCTATTGCGGGACTAGCGACGGGGGAGCAGTACTTC. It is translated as CASSVAIAGLATGEQYF.

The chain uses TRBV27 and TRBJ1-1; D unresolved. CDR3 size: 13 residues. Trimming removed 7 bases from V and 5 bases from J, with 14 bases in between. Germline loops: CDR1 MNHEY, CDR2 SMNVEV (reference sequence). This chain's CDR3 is CASTPYAGTEAFF. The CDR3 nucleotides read TGTGCCAGCACCCCCTATGCAGGAACTGAAGCTTTCTTT.

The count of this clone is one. The CDR3 region has the DNA TGTGCCAGCAGTGAATACGGCGGCCCCAGCTCCTACGAGCAGTACTTC. As protein: CASSEYGGPSSYEQYF. This chain uses TRBV2 with TRBJ2-7, with D uncertain. The CDR3 covers 16 residues. CDR1 SNHLY and CDR2 FYNNEI come from the germline V gene. Trimming stripped 2 bases from V and 0 bases from J, with 14 bases between.

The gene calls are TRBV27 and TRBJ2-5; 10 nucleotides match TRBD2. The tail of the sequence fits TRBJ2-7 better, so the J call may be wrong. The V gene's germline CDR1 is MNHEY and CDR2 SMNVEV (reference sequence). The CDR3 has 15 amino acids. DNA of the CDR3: TGTGCCAGCAGTGTCCCGGGACTAGCGCCGTACGAGCAGTACTTC. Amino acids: CASSVPGLAPYEQYF.

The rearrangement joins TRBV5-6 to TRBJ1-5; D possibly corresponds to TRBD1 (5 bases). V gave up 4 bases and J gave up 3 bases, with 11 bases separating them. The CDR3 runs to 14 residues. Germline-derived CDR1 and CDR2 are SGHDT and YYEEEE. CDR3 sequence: CASSGQGTNQPQHF. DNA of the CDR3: TGTGCCAGCAGCGGCCAGGGTACCAATCAGCCCCAGCATTTT.

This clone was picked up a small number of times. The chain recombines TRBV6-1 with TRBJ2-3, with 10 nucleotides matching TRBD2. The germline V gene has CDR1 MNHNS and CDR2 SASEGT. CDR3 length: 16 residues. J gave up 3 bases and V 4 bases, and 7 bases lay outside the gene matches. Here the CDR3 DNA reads TGTGCCAGCAGTGTACAGCGGGAGGGCCCTACAGATACGCAGTATTTT. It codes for CASSVQREGPTDTQYF.

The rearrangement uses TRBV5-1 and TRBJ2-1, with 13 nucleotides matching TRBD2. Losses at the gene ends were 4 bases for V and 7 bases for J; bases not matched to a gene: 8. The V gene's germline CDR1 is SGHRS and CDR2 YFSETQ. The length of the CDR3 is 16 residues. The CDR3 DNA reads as TGCGCCAGCAGCGGCGGGACTAGCGGGATCAGAAATGAGCAGTTCTTC. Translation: CASSGGTSGIRNEQFF. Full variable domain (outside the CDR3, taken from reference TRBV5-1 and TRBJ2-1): KAGVTQTPRYLIKTRGQQVTLSCSPISGHRSVSWYQQTPGQGLQFLFEYFSETQRNKGNFPGRFSGRQFSNSRSEMNVSTLELGDSALYLCASSGGTSGIRNEQFFGPGTRLTVL.

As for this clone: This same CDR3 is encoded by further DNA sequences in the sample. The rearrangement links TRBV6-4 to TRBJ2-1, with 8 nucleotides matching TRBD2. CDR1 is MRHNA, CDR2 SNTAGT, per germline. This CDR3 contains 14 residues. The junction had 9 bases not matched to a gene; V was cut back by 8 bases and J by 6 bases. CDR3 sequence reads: CASSPGTSGNEQFF. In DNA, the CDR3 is TGTGCCAGCTCACCGGGGACTAGTGGCAATGAGCAGTTCTTC.

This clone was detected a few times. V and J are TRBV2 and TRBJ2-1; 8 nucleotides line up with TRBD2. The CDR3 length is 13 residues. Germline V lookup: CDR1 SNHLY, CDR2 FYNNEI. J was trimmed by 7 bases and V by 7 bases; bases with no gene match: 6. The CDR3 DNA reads TGTGCCAGCAAGGAGACTAGCGTGAATGAGCAGTTCTTC. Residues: CASKETSVNEQFF.